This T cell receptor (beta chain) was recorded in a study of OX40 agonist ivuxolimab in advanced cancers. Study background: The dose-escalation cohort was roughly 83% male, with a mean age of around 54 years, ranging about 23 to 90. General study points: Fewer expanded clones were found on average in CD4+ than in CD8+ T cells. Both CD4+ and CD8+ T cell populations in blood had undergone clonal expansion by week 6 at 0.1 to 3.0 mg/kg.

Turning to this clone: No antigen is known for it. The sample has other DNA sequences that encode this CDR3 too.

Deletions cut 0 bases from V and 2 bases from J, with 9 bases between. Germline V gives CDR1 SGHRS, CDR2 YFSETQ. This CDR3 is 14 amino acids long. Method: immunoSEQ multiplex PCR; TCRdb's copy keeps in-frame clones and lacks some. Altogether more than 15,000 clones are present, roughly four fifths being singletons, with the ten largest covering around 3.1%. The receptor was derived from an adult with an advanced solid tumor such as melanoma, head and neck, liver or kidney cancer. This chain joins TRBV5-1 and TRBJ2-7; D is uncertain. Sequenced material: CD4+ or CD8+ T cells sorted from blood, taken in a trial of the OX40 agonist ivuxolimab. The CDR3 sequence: CASSLVVSPYEQYF. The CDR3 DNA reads TGCGCCAGCAGCTTGGTAGTTAGCCCCTACGAGCAGTACTTC. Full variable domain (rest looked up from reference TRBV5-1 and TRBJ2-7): KAGVTQTPRYLIKTRGQQVTLSCSPISGHRSVSWYQQTPGQGLQFLFEYFSETQRNKGNFPGRFSGRQFSNSRSEMNVSTLELGDSALYLCASSLVVSPYEQYFGPGTRLTVT.